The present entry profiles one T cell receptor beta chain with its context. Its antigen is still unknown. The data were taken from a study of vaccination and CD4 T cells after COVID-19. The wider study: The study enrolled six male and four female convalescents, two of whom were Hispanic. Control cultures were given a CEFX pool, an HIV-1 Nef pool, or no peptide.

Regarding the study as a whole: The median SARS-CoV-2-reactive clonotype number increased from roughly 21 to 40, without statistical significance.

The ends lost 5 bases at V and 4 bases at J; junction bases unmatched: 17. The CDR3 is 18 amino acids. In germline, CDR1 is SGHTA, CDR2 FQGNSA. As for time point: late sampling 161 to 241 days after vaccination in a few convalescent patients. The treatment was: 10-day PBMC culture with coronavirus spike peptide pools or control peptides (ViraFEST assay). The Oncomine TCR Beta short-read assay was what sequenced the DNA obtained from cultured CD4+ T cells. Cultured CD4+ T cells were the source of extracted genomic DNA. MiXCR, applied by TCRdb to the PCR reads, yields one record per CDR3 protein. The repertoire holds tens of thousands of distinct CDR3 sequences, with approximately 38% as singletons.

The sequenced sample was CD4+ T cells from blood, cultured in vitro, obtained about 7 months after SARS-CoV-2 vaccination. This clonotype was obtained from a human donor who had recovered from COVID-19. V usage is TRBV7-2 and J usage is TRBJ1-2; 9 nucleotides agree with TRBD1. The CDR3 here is CASSPPRGQGPFGYGYTF. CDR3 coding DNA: TGTGCCAGCAGCCCACCTCGGGGACAGGGTCCCTTTGGCTATGGCTACACCTTC.